This T cell receptor beta chain emerged from a study of T cell repertoires in cytomegalovirus infection (dated by TCRdb to between 2018 and 2021). Looking at the study overall: Recently identified HLA-C-restricted CMV epitopes, whose presentation resists viral immunomodulation, were targeted by peptide stimulations together with well-studied HLA-B-restricted epitopes. The HLA type of each donor mattered for the analysis, because public TCR beta signatures pointed to carriage of CMV infection along with the matching HLA type.

The sample's treatment or condition label, in plain terms: in vitro stimulation with specific CMV peptide epitopes to enrich CMV-specific T cells. A note on this clonotype: Its antigen is currently not known. No base quality information exists; no much larger clone differs at one position.

What the study reported, not specific to this receptor: Carriers of CMV infection plus the relevant HLA type were discriminated by the cumulative frequency of public TCR beta family members in the study cohort and in an independent roughly 370-donor cohort. The ex vivo response was dominated by HLA-C-restricted CMV-specific TCR beta clonotypes, and the single most frequent clonotype in two of eight donors was supplied by these HLA-C-restricted clonotypes.

Sequencing was performed on an Illumina HiSeq 1500. TCRdb applied fastp at Q25 and MiXCR to the public reads, then kept only in-frame beta chains. Merged by CDR3 protein, the rows form single entries marked with the most common genes and DNA. For this sample there are approximately 910,000 distinct CDR3 sequences; 31% appear just once. The ten largest make up roughly an eighth of the sample. CDR1 DFQATT and CDR2 SNEGSKA were looked up in the germline V gene (reference sequence). Trimmed from V: 0 bases; trimmed from J: 0 bases; junction bases lacking a gene match: 16. From its cysteine to its phenylalanine, the CDR3 spans 20 amino acids. The DNA shown is the 60-base CDR3, in frame from base 1.

The origin of this receptor is a human donor in good health (CMV status not recorded). Some clones in this sample may be carry-over from other donors' samples. The sequenced sample was cultured CD8+ T cells from PBMCs, obtained from culture after CMV antigen stimulation. The rearranged chain carries TRBV20-1 and TRBJ2-1; 8 junctional bases match TRBD2. The CDR3 region: CSARDSIGGVQVSSYNEQFF. In nucleotides, the sequence is TGCAGTGCTAGAGACAGCATCGGGGGGGTCCAGGTTAGCTCCTACAATGAGCAGTTCTTC.